The clone carrying this T cell receptor (beta chain) showed up just a few times. The target antigen is unknown. This record comes from a study of blood T cells in healthy people across ages. Study results and caveats: Naive T cell percentage strongly correlated with TCR beta diversity.

Sample-barcoded 5' priming and a J-beta primer mix drove a second PCR of roughly 6 to 12 cycles. A minimum of 3 million CDR3-containing paired-end reads was obtained for each sample. MiXCR was run by TCRdb on the 5' RACE reads, yielding one entry per CDR3 protein. The sample consists of more than 1,000,000 distinct CDR3 sequences, roughly 24% of them appearing once. The germline CDR1 and CDR2 sequences are DFQATT and SNEGSKA (reference sequence). The CDR3 loop spans 11 amino acids. The V gene lost 6 bases and the J gene lost 5 bases, with 10 bases spanning the gap. These data also formed part of another study, on T cells of mothers and their children.

The clonotype was recovered from a girl under 10 years old in good health. Sequencing input: blood. The J gene is TRBJ2-5, the V gene TRBV20-1, with unresolved D. The CDR3, as DNA: TGCAGTGCCACCACCGGGGAGACCCAGTACTTC. It specifies CSATTGETQYF.